The clone carrying this T cell receptor (beta chain) was counted many times. Unique molecular identifiers were built into the TCRbeta library. TCRdb analysed the PCR reads with MiXCR anew, one entry per CDR3 protein. This table holds about 400,000 distinct CDR3 sequences, 10% to 15% found once. These data come from a study of T-cell reconstitution after alpha-beta-depleted transplantation in children. V dropped 5 bases and J dropped 0 bases, with 14 bases sitting between them. CDR3 length equals 15 residues. Here the sequenced sample was PBMCs, taken from the stem cell graft. The sequence came from a human donor who donated a stem cell graft to a child with Fanconi anemia. V usage is TRBV12-3 or TRBV12-4 and J usage is TRBJ2-7; tentatively, D is TRBD2 (6 bases). The CDR3 region is CASSAGLRSSYEQYF. CDR3 bases: TGTGCCAGCAGTGCGGGACTCCGAAGCTCCTACGAGCAGTACTTC.